Presented here are 8 T cell receptor beta chains from one specimen sequenced in a study of T cells of healthy individuals. TCRdb re-called the 5' RACE reads with MiXCR, one entry per CDR3 protein. The table lists 60,000 to 70,000 distinct CDR3 sequences, under 20% of them singletons. All receptors derive from a human donor in good health.

This clonotype has ten or more counts. This chain uses TRBV29-1 with TRBJ2-1; weak D call: TRBD1 (5 bases). Germline V gene sequence: CDR1 SQVTM, CDR2 ANQGSEA. The CDR3 has 15 residues. V was pared by 2 bases and J by 8 bases, with 19 bases between. The CDR3 DNA reads as TGCAGCGTTGAAACAGGTCCTCCGCGAACGGATGAGCAGTTCTTC. Amino acid sequence: CSVETGPPRTDEQFF.

This clonotype appeared a few times. V gene TRBV28 combines with J gene TRBJ1-1, with D hard to call. This CDR3 has 12 residues. Trimming removed 4 bases from V and 8 bases from J, with 11 bases in between. Per the germline V gene, CDR1 is MDHEN and CDR2 is SYDVKM. CDR3 sequence (DNA): TGTGCCAGCAGTTCCACGGAATTGGAAGCTTTCTTT. This encodes CASSSTELEAFF.

This clonotype was counted many times. The CDR3 DNA reads TGCAGCGTTGAAGATGGGGAAGAGACCCAGTACTTC. This encodes CSVEDGEETQYF. The chain carries TRBV29-1 and TRBJ2-5; no firm D call. CDR1 is SQVTM, CDR2 ANQGSEA, per germline. The germline V and J ends were trimmed by 0 bases and 3 bases, with 5 bases remaining between them. This CDR3 has 12 residues.

The chain carries TRBV12-3 or TRBV12-4 and TRBJ2-3; D not certain. The CDR3 loop spans 13 amino acids. Trimming left V 6 bases short and J 6 bases short, with 13 bases between. In DNA, the CDR3 is TGTGCCAGCAGACGAGTAGGCCGGGATACGCAGTATTTT. It specifies CASRRVGRDTQYF.

V usage is TRBV27 and J usage is TRBJ2-1; D remains ambiguous. The V and J ends lost 4 bases and 9 bases respectively, with 7 bases between them. The germline V gene has CDR1 MNHEY and CDR2 SMNVEV (reference sequence). The CDR3 length is 11 residues. For the CDR3, the DNA is TGTGCCAGCAGTTATGGAGTTGAGCAGTTCTTC. Translated, it gives CASSYGVEQFF.

This clonotype has only a few counts. The chain uses TRBV4-2 and TRBJ2-3; 11 nucleotides agree with TRBD2. The CDR3 runs to 15 residues. Unmatched junction bases numbered 1, after V lost 3 bases and J lost 2 bases. The germline gives CDR1 LGHNA, CDR2 YNFKEQ. Here the CDR3 reads CASSHSGGATDTQYF. The DNA for the CDR3 is TGTGCCAGCAGCCATAGCGGGGGGGCCACAGATACGCAGTATTTT.

The chain carries TRBV6-5 and TRBJ2-2; TRBD2 matches 7 bases. Unmatched junction bases numbered 8, after V lost 3 bases and J lost 7 bases. The CDR3 loop spans 15 amino acids. Germline assignment: CDR1 MNHEY and CDR2 SVGAGI. CDR3 region: CASSYSLGEGGELFF. The CDR3 nucleotides read TGTGCCAGCAGTTATAGTCTGGGGGAGGGCGGGGAGCTGTTTTTT.

There are a few counts of this clonotype. V gene TRBV10-3 combines with J gene TRBJ2-1, with TRBD1 matching over 7 bases. J was trimmed by 7 bases and V by 4 bases; bases with no gene match: 10. The CDR3 runs to 15 residues. Looked up from germline, CDR1 is ENHRY and CDR2 is SYGVKD. The CDR3 here is CAISVVQGNRNEQFF. The CDR3 bases are TGTGCCATCAGTGTAGTACAGGGGAATAGGAATGAGCAGTTCTTC.